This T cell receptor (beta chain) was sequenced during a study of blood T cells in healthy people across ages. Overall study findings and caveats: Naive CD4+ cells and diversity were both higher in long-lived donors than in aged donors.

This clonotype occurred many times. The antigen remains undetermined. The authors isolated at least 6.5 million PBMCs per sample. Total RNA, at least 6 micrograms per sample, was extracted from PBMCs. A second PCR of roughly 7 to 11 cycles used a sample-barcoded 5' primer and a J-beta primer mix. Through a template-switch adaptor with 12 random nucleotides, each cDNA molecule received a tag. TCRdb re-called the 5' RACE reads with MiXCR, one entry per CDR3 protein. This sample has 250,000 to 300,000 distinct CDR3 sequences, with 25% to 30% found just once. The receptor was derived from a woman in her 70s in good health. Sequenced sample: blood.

In DNA form, the CDR3 reads TGTGCCAGCAGCCTCCACGGAACAGCGTACGAGCAGTACTTC. Residues: CASSLHGTAYEQYF. The chain combines TRBV12-3 or TRBV12-4 with TRBJ2-5, with no clear D. TRBJ2-7 explains the end of the DNA better; the J call may be wrong. The CDR3 sequence is 14 residues long.